Listed here are 25 T cell receptor beta chains from one sample, sequenced in a study of shared clonotypes between healthy human individuals. The protocol was immunoSEQ multiplex PCR, while the TCRdb copy is restricted to in-frame clones and leaves out a portion. The sample holds roughly 1,600,000 clones, approximately 98.5% seen once. The sample comprised naive CD4+ T cells sorted from blood. Subset of the sample: CD45RA+ positively selected. The receptors stem from a man younger than 40 in good health.

The rearrangement links TRBV6-4 to TRBJ1-5; no clear D gene. Germline-derived CDR1 and CDR2 are MRHNA and SNTAGT. CDR3 size: 14 residues. V was clipped by 5 bases and J by 9 bases, with 17 bases between them. The CDR3 loop is CASSPDHTVAPQHF. CDR3 DNA: TGTGCCAGCAGTCCGGACCACACAGTTGCGCCCCAGCATTTT.

V is TRBV7-2 and J is TRBJ2-1, with D possibly matching TRBD1 (5 bases). Trimming took 3 bases from V and 9 from J, leaving 15 bases between them. The germline V gene has CDR1 SGHTA and CDR2 FQGNSA. CDR3 length: 14 residues. Written as DNA, the CDR3 is TGTGCCAGCAGCTTCAGGGTCGGTGGCCCTGAGCAGTTCTTC. Translated, it gives CASSFRVGGPEQFF.

The chain joins TRBV25-1 to TRBJ1-2; unclear D gene. V was shortened by 3 bases and J by 4 bases, with 15 bases between the two germline ends. The V gene's germline CDR1 is MGHDK and CDR2 SYGVNS. The CDR3 runs 15 residues. The CDR3 spells CASSELRGLSYGYTF. CDR3 sequence (DNA): TGTGCCAGCAGTGAGCTTAGAGGGTTGTCCTATGGCTACACCTTC.

V is TRBV5-6 and J is TRBJ2-1, with 7 bases matching TRBD2. With V trimmed by 0 bases and J by 3 bases, 15 bases remained unmatched. The CDR3 consists of 19 residues. Germline V gene data show CDR1 as SGHDT and CDR2 as YYEEEE. CDR3: CASSLGPLKLASFYNEQFF. CDR3 sequence (DNA): TGTGCCAGCAGCTTGGGGCCCCTCAAACTAGCGTCTTTCTACAATGAGCAGTTCTTC.

The V gene is TRBV13, the J gene TRBJ2-1; D is unclear. The V gene lost 0 bases and the J gene lost 9 bases, with 6 bases spanning the gap. The CDR3 is 12 residues long. Germline CDR1 reads PRHDT; CDR2 reads FYEKMQ (reference sequence). This CDR3 is CASSLGRIEQFF. CDR3 DNA: TGTGCCAGCAGCTTAGGGCGCATTGAGCAGTTCTTC.

The CDR3 spells CASSFVGAGVTDTQYF. CDR3 nucleotides: TGTGCCAGCAGCTTTGTGGGAGCGGGAGTCACAGATACGCAGTATTTT. The rearrangement links TRBV7-9 to TRBJ2-3; 8 bases are shared with TRBD2. CDR1 is SEHNR and CDR2 is FQNEAQ in the germline V gene (reference sequence). The CDR3 extends over 16 amino acids. V gave up 3 bases and J gave up 2 bases; unmatched junction bases: 7. Combining the CDR3 with reference TRBV7-9 and TRBJ2-3 gives the whole variable domain DTGVSQNPRHKITKRGQNVTFRCDPISEHNRLYWYRQTLGQGPEFLTYFQNEAQLEKSRLLSDRFSAERPKGSFSTLEIQRTEQGDSAMYLCASSFVGAGVTDTQYFGPGTRLTVL.

V and J are TRBV6-6 and TRBJ2-5; possibly TRBD1 or TRBD2 for D (5 bases each). Germline CDR1 and CDR2: MNHNY and SVGAGI (reference sequence). The CDR3 totals 14 residues. V was pared by 6 bases and J by 5 bases, with 16 bases between. CDR3 residues: CASSQEGWGETQYF. The CDR3 bases are TGTGCCAGCAGCCAAGAGGGGTGGGGGGAGACCCAGTACTTC.

About this clone: An end of the junction does not agree with germline; a read error may underlie this. The gene calls are TRBV5-4 and TRBJ1-1; D is possibly TRBD1 (5 bases). CDR3 length equals 15 residues. Germline V gives CDR1 SGHNT, CDR2 YYREEE (reference sequence). The CDR3 loop reads CASSLYENNGGEGNF. CDR3 in DNA: TGTGCCAGCAGCTTGTATGAGAATAATGGGGGGGAAGGAAACTTT.

V and J are TRBV28 and TRBJ2-1; D ambiguous. V gave up 5 bases and J gave up 2 bases, with 13 bases separating them. Germline CDR1 and CDR2: MDHEN and SYDVKM. The CDR3 extends over 15 amino acids. The CDR3 region has the DNA TGTGCCAGCAGTCTGGACGGCGGCCCCTACAATGAGCAGTTCTTC. As protein: CASSLDGGPYNEQFF.

The rearrangement uses TRBV28 and TRBJ1-2; D is undetermined. The CDR3 is 14 amino acids. The germline CDR1 and CDR2 sequences are MDHEN and SYDVKM. V was pared by 3 bases and J by 0 bases, with 8 bases between. The CDR3 spells CASSLGFSNYGYTF. The DNA of the CDR3 is TGTGCCAGCAGTTTGGGGTTTTCTAACTATGGCTACACCTTC.

The chain uses TRBV11-3 and TRBJ2-4; D not certain. Trimming took off 3 bases at V and 6 bases at J, with 15 bases between the two ends. The CDR3 runs to 15 residues. From germline, CDR1 is SGHNT and CDR2 YENEEA. The CDR3 loop is CASSFPGAVGNIQYF. CDR3 nucleotides: TGTGCCAGCAGCTTCCCGGGCGCGGTGGGAAACATTCAGTACTTC. Combining the CDR3 with reference TRBV11-3 and TRBJ2-4 gives the whole variable domain EAGVVQSPRYKIIEKKQPVAFWCNPISGHNTLYWYLQNLGQGPELLIRYENEEAVDDSQLPKDRFSAERLKGVDSTLKIQPAELGDSAVYLCASSFPGAVGNIQYFGAGTRLSVL.

The V gene is TRBV6-1, the J gene TRBJ2-7; D unclear. The CDR3 runs to 14 residues. V lost 4 bases, J lost 0 bases, and 10 bases lay in between. Germline assignment: CDR1 MNHNS and CDR2 SASEGT. CDR3 residues: CASSALGVSYEQYF. The CDR3 coding sequence is TGTGCCAGCAGTGCTCTTGGAGTCTCCTACGAGCAGTACTTC.

The rearrangement links TRBV7-7 to TRBJ2-5; TRBD2 agrees at 7 bases. The V gene end was trimmed by 0 bases and the J gene end by 4 bases; junction bases not matched to a gene: 2. This CDR3 has 14 amino acids. Germline V CDR1 and CDR2: SSHAT, FNYEAQ (reference sequence). CDR3 residues: CASSLAGGRETQYF. The CDR3 DNA follows: TGTGCCAGCAGCTTAGCGGGAGGGCGAGAGACCCAGTACTTC.

The V call is TRBV2, the J call TRBJ2-1; 8 bases are shared with TRBD2. The junction had 11 bases not matched to a gene; V was cut back by 7 bases and J by 9 bases. CDR3 length: 14 amino acids. Germline values: CDR1 SNHLY, CDR2 FYNNEI. CDR3 amino acids: CASTLSGSRGEQFF. The CDR3 DNA is TGTGCCAGCACTCTAAGCGGGAGCCGGGGTGAGCAGTTCTTC.

A remark on this clone: The identical CDR3 is also encoded by other nucleotide sequences in the sample. The chain combines TRBV5-4 with TRBJ2-3, with TRBD2 matching over 12 bases. The V gene end was trimmed by 4 bases and the J gene end by 2 bases; junction bases not matched to a gene: 5. The CDR3 totals 16 residues. Germline V gene sequence: CDR1 SGHNT, CDR2 YYREEE (reference sequence). This CDR3 is CASSGGLAGVTDTQYF. In DNA, the CDR3 is TGTGCCAGCAGCGGGGGACTAGCGGGCGTCACAGATACGCAGTATTTT.

This sequence joins TRBV27 and TRBJ2-1; 8 bases match TRBD2. Looked up from germline, CDR1 is MNHEY and CDR2 is SMNVEV (reference sequence). Unmatched junction bases numbered 16, after V lost 5 bases and J lost 10 bases. This CDR3 is built from 16 residues. The CDR3 nucleotides are TGTGCCAGCAGTCTCCCGGGACTAGGTATGATCTCCGAGCAGTTCTTC. This codes for CASSLPGLGMISEQFF.

The chain employs TRBV11-2 and TRBJ1-1, with 7 bases aligning to TRBD1. The CDR3 is 14 amino acids. Germline V gene sequence: CDR1 SGHAT, CDR2 FQNNGV. Losses at the gene ends were 0 bases for V and 6 bases for J; bases not matched to a gene: 4. CDR3 protein: CASSLEGTVPEAFF. CDR3 sequence (DNA): TGTGCCAGCAGCTTAGAGGGGACAGTCCCTGAAGCTTTCTTT.

The gene calls are TRBV11-2 and TRBJ1-6; D is unresolved. This CDR3 comprises 14 residues. Germline V gene data show CDR1 as SGHAT and CDR2 as FQNNGV. The V end was cut by 0 bases, the J end by 10 bases, with 10 bases between. The CDR3 DNA sequence: TGTGCCAGCAGCTTAGATCAAGGATCGTCACCCCTCCACTTT. Translation: CASSLDQGSSPLHF.

The chain uses TRBV2 and TRBJ1-3; D unclear. V shed 7 bases and J shed 2 bases, with 21 bases lying between them. This CDR3 spans 17 amino acids. Per germline, CDR1 SNHLY and CDR2 FYNNEI. The CDR3 coding sequence is TGTGCCAGCACCGGAACCGGGAGACTCGCAACTGGAAACACCATATATTTT. Translation: CASTGTGRLATGNTIYF. Based on the CDR3 plus reference TRBV2 and TRBJ1-3, the full variable domain is EPEVTQTPSHQVTQMGQEVILRCVPISNHLYFYWYRQILGQKVEFLVSFYNNEISEKSEIFDDQFSVERPDGSNFTLKIRSTKLEDSAMYFCASTGTGRLATGNTIYFGEGSWLTVV.

This clone has a single count. V gene TRBV11-1 combines with J gene TRBJ2-2; tentatively, D is TRBD1 (5 bases). Germline V gene data show CDR1 as SGHAT and CDR2 as FQDESV (reference sequence). Trimming took off 5 bases at V and 6 bases at J, with 16 bases between the two ends. This CDR3 contains 15 residues. CDR3 sequence: CASSPNSQVPGELFF. The CDR3 coding sequence is TGTGCCAGCAGCCCGAACTCACAGGTCCCCGGGGAGCTGTTTTTT. Supplemented by reference TRBV11-1 and TRBJ2-2, the full variable domain reads EAEVAQSPRYKITEKSQAVAFWCDPISGHATLYWYRQILGQGPELLVQFQDESVVDDSQLPKDRFSAERLKGVDSTLKIQPAELGDSAMYLCASSPNSQVPGELFFGEGSRLTVL.

A remark on this clone: The same CDR3 arises from other DNA sequences in this sample as well. J is TRBJ2-2 and V is TRBV14; 8 bases align to TRBD2. The ends lost 2 bases at V and 1 base at J; junction bases unmatched: 3. The CDR3 length is 16 residues. Per the germline V gene, CDR1 is SGHDN and CDR2 is FVKESK. The CDR3 nucleotides are TGTGCCAGCAGCCAAACTAGCGGCCGGAACACCGGGGAGCTGTTTTTT. This codes for CASSQTSGRNTGELFF.

The J gene is TRBJ1-3, the V gene TRBV5-4, with TRBD1 matching 8 bases. CDR3 length: 16 amino acids. The V gene end was trimmed by 0 bases and the J gene end by 9 bases; junction bases not matched to a gene: 11. Germline V gene sequence: CDR1 SGHNT, CDR2 YYREEE (reference sequence). CDR3 region: CASSLDPTTGVSTIYF. Here the CDR3 DNA reads TGTGCCAGCAGCTTGGATCCCACGACAGGGGTGAGCACCATATATTTT.

The chain combines TRBV14 with TRBJ2-7, with TRBD2 matching 13 bases. Unmatched junction bases numbered 4, after V lost 6 bases and J lost 2 bases. The CDR3 is 15 amino acids. Germline CDR1 and CDR2: SGHDN and FVKESK. For the CDR3, the DNA is TGTGCCAGCAGACGACTAGCGGGGGGCCCCTACGAGCAGTACTTC. As protein: CASRRLAGGPYEQYF. The variable domain in full, completed from reference TRBV14 and TRBJ2-7, reads EAGVTQFPSHSVIEKGQTVTLRCDPISGHDNLYWYRRVMGKEIKFLLHFVKESKQDESGMPNNRFLAERTGGTYSTLKVQPAELEDSGVYFCASRRLAGGPYEQYFGPGTRLTVT.

The genes are TRBV7-2 and TRBJ1-1; 7 bases are shared with TRBD1. The CDR3 length is 14 residues. V gave up 5 bases and J gave up 0 bases; unmatched junction bases: 3. Germline V lookup: CDR1 SGHTA, CDR2 FQGNSA. In nucleotides, the CDR3 is TGTGCCAGCAGCCGGGGACAGTTGAACACTGAAGCTTTCTTT. Encoded protein: CASSRGQLNTEAFF. Combining the CDR3 with reference TRBV7-2 and TRBJ1-1 gives the whole variable domain GAGVSQSPSNKVTEKGKDVELRCDPISGHTALYWYRQSLGQGLEFLIYFQGNSAPDKSGLPSDRFSAERTGGSVSTLTIQRTQQEDSAVYLCASSRGQLNTEAFFGQGTRLTVV.

The gene calls are TRBV11-3 and TRBJ2-1, with D tentatively TRBD1 or TRBD2 (5 bases each). With 5 bases removed from V and 5 bases from J, the gap between germline ends came to 16 bases. The germline V gene encodes CDR1 SGHNT and CDR2 YENEEA. This CDR3 spans 15 amino acids. CDR3 loop: CASSPGTRWDNEQFF. CDR3 nucleotides: TGTGCCAGCAGCCCAGGGACCCGATGGGACAATGAGCAGTTCTTC.